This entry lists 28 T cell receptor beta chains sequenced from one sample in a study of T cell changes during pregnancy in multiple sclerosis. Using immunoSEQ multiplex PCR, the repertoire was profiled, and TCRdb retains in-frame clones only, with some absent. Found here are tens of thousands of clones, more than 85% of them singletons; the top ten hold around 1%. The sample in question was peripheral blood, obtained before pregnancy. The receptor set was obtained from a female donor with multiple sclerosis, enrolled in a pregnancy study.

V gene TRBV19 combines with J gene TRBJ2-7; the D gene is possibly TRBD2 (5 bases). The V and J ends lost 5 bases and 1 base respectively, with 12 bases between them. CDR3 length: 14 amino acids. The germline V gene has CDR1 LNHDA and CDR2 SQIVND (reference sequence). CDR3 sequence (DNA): TGTGCCAGTAGTGTGGAGGACGGATCCTACGAGCAGTACTTC. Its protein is CASSVEDGSYEQYF.

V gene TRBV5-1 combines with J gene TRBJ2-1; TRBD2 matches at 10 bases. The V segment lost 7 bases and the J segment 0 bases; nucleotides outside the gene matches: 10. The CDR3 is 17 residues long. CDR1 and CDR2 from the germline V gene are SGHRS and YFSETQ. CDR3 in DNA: TGCGCCAGCTCAGAACTAGCGGGGTTTTTCTCCTACAATGAGCAGTTCTTC. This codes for CASSELAGFFSYNEQFF.

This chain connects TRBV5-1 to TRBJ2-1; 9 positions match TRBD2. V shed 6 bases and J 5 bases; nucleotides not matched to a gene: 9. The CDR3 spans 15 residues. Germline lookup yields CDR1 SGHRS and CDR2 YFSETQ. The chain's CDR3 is CASTPWAGGDNEQFF. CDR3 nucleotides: TGCGCCAGCACACCCTGGGCGGGGGGGGACAATGAGCAGTTCTTC.

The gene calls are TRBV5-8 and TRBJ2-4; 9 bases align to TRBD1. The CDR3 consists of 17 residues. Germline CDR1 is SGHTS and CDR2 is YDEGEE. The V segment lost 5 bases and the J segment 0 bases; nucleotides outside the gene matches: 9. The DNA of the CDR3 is TGTGCCAGCAGTCACCGGGACAGGGTTCTAGCCAAAAACATTCAGTACTTC. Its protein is CASSHRDRVLAKNIQYF.

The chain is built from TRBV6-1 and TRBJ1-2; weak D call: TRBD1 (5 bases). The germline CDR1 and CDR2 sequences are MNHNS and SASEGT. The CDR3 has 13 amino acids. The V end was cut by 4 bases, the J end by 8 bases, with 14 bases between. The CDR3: CASSAGQDRGYTF. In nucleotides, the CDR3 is TGTGCCAGCAGTGCAGGGCAGGATAGGGGCTACACCTTC.

The CDR3 reads CASSSWGPTGGSYNEQFF. The CDR3, as DNA: TGCGCCAGCAGCTCGTGGGGGCCCACAGGGGGGTCCTACAATGAGCAGTTCTTC. This sequence joins TRBV5-1 and TRBJ2-1; 8 positions match TRBD1. Trimming at V came to 3 bases and at J to 1 base, leaving 12 bases not matched to a gene. Germline V CDR1 and CDR2: SGHRS, YFSETQ. This CDR3 comprises 18 residues.

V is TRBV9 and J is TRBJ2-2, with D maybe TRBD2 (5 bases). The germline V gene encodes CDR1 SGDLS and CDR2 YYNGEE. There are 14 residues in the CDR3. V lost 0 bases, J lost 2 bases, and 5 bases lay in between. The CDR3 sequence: CASSVGTNTGELFF. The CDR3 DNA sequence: TGTGCCAGCAGCGTAGGGACTAACACCGGGGAGCTGTTTTTT.

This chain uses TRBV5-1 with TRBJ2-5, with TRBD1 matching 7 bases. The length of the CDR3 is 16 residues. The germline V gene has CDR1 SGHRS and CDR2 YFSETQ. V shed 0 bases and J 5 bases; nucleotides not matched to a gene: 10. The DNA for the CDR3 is TGCGCCAGCAGCTTGGCGGTAAGGACAGGAAGGGAGACCCAGTACTTC. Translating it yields CASSLAVRTGRETQYF.

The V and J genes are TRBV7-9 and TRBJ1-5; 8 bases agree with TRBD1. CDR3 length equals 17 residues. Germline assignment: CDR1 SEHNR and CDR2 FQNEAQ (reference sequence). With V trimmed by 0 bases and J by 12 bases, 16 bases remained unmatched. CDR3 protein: CASSLAGQGFDGGIQHF. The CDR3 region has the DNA TGTGCCAGCAGCTTAGCCGGACAGGGTTTTGACGGAGGGATCCAGCATTTT. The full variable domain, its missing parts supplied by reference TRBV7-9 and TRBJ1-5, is DTGVSQNPRHKITKRGQNVTFRCDPISEHNRLYWYRQTLGQGPEFLTYFQNEAQLEKSRLLSDRFSAERPKGSFSTLEIQRTEQGDSAMYLCASSLAGQGFDGGIQHFGDGTRLSIL.

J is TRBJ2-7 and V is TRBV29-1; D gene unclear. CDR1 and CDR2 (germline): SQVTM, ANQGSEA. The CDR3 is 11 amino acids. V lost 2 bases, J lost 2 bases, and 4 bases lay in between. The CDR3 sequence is CSVEHAYEQYF. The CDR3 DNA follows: TGCAGCGTTGAACATGCCTACGAGCAGTACTTC.

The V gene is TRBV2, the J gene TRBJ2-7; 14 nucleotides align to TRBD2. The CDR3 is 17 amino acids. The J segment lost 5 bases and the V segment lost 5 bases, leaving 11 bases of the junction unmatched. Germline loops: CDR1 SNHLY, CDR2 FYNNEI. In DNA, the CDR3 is TGTGCCAGCAGTTCCCGACTAGCGGGAGGGCCGGGCAACGAGCAGTACTTC. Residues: CASSSRLAGGPGNEQYF.

CDR3 nucleotides: TGTGCCAGCAGCCAAGACGCCCTGAGCTCCTACAATGAGCAGTTCTTC. Translating it yields CASSQDALSSYNEQFF. The chain links TRBV4-2 to TRBJ2-1; D is unresolved. From germline, CDR1 is LGHNA and CDR2 YNFKEQ. The CDR3 is 16 residues long. V shed 0 bases and J shed 0 bases, with 9 bases lying between them.

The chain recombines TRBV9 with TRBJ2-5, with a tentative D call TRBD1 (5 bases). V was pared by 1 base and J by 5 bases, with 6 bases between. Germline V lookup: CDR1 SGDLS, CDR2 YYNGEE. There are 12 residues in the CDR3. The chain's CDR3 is CASSVSGETQYF. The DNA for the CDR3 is TGTGCCAGCAGCGTATCAGGGGAGACCCAGTACTTC.

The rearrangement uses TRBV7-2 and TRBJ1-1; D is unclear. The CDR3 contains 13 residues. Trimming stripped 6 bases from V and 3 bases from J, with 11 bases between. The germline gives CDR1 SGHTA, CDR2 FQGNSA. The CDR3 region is CASRPVIYTEAFF. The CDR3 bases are TGTGCCAGCAGGCCAGTGATCTACACTGAAGCTTTCTTT.

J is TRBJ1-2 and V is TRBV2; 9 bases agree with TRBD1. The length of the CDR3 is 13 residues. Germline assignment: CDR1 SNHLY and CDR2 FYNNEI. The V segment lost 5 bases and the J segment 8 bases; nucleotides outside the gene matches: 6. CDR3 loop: CASSKTGGEGYTF. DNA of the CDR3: TGTGCCAGCAGTAAGACAGGGGGTGAAGGCTACACCTTC.

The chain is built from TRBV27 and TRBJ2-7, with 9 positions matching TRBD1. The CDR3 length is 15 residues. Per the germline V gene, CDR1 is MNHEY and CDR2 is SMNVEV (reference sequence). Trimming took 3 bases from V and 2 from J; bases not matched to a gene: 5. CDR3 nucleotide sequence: TGTGCCAGCAGTTTTGGTACAGGGGGCCCCTACGAGCAGTACTTC. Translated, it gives CASSFGTGGPYEQYF.

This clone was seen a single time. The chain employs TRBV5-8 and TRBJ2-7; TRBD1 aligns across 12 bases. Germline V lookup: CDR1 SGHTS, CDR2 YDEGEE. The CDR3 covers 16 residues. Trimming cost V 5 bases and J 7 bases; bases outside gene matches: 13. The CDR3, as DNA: TGTGCCAGCAGACGCACCGGGACAGGGGGCCTCGGGGAGCAGTACTTC. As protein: CASRRTGTGGLGEQYF.

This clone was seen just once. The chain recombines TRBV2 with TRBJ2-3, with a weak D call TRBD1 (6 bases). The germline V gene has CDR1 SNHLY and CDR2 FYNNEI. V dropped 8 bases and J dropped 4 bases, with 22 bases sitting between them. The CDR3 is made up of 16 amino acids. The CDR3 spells CASPPGAVRDPDTQYF. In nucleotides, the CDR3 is TGTGCCAGCCCCCCAGGGGCAGTAAGGGATCCAGATACGCAGTATTTT.

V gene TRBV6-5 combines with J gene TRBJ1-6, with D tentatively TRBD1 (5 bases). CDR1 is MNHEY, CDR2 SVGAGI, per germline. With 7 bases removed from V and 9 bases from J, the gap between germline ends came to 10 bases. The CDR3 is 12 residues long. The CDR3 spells CASTGYGSPLHF. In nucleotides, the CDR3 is TGTGCCAGCACAGGGTATGGTTCACCCCTCCACTTT.

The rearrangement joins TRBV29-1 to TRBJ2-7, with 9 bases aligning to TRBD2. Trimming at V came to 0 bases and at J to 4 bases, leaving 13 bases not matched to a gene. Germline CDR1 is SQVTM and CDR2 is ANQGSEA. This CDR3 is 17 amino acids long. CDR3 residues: CSVEDIVKAGGEYEQYF. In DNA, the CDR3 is TGCAGCGTTGAAGATATCGTTAAAGCGGGGGGCGAGTACGAGCAGTACTTC.

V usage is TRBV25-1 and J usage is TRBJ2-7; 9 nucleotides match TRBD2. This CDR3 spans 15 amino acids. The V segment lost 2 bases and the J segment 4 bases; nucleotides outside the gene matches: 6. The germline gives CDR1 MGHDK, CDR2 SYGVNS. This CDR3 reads CASSEKGSGGYEQYF. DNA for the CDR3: TGTGCCAGCAGTGAAAAGGGCAGCGGGGGGTACGAGCAGTACTTC.

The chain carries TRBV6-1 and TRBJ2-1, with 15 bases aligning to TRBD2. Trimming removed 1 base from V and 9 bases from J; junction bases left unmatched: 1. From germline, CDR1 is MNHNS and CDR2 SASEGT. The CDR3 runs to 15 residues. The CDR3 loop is CASSEGTSGGAEQFF. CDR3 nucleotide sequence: TGTGCCAGCAGTGAAGGGACTAGCGGGGGGGCTGAGCAGTTCTTC.

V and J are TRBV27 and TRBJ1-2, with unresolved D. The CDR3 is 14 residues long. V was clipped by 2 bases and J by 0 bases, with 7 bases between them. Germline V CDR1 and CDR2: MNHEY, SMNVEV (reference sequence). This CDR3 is CASSLGLPNYGYTF. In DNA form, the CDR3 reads TGTGCCAGCAGTTTAGGGCTACCTAACTATGGCTACACCTTC.

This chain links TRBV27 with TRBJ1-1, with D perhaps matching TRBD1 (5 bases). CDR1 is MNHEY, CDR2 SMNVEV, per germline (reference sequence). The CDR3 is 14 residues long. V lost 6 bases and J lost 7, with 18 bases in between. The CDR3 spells CASRTLGRGYEAFF. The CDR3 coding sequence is TGTGCCAGCAGGACCCTGGGGAGGGGTTATGAAGCTTTCTTT.

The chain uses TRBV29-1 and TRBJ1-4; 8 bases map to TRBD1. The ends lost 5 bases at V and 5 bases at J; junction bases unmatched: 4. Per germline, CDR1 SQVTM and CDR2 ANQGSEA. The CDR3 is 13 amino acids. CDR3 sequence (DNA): TGCAGCGTTCTGACAGGGGTGAATGAAAAACTGTTTTTT. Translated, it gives CSVLTGVNEKLFF.

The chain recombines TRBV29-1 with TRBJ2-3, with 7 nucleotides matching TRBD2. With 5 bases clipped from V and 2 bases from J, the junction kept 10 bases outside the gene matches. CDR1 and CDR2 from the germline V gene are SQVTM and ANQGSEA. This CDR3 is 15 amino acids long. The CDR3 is CSVRGLAEITDTQYF. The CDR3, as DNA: TGCAGCGTTCGAGGCCTAGCGGAGATCACAGATACGCAGTATTTT.

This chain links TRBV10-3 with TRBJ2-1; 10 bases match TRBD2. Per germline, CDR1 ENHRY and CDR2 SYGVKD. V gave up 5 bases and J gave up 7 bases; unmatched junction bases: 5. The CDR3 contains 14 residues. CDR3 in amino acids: CAISSAGGVNEQFF. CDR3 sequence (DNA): TGTGCCATCAGTTCAGCGGGGGGGGTAAATGAGCAGTTCTTC.

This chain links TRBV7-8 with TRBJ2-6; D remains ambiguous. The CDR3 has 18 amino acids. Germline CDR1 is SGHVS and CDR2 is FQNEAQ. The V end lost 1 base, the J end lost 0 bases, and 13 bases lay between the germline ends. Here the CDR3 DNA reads TGTGCCAGCAGCTTAGGGGCCTCGGCGAGCTCTGGGGCCAACGTCCTGACTTTC. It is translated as CASSLGASASSGANVLTF.